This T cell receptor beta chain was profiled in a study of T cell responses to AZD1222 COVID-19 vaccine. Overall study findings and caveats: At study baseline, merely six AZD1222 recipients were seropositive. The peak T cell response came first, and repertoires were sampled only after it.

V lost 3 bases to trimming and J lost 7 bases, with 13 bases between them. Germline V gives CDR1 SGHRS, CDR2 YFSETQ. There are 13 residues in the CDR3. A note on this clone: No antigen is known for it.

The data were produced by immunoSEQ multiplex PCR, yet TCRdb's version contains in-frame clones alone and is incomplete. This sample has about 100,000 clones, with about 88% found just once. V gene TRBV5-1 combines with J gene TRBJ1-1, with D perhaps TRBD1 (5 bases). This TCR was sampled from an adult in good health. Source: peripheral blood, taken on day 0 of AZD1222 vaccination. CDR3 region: CASSSRRGVEAFF. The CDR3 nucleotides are TGCGCCAGCAGCTCCCGTCGGGGGGTTGAAGCTTTCTTT.